These T cell receptor beta chains were read from a single sample in a study of radiotherapy plus CTLA-4 blockade in lung cancer. This table comes from immunoSEQ multiplex PCR, and its TCRdb copy is limited to in-frame clones, with some not included. The sample holds 45,000 to 55,000 clones, roughly four fifths seen once. This specimen consisted of peripheral blood, obtained from a patient treated with radiotherapy plus ipilimumab. These receptors came from a human donor with non-small cell lung cancer who had stable disease on radiotherapy plus ipilimumab. Both conserved end residues are part of each CDR3. Each record gives: V gene, J gene, D gene, clone size, CDR3 protein, CDR3 DNA. A D gene is named only where the DNA matches it firmly. Rows may omit the clone size; those that give it use once, few, many or a size class.

v_gene: TRBV30
j_gene: TRBJ1-1
d_gene: TRBD1
abundance: -
CDR3aa: CAVTQRDSEAFF
CDR3nt: TGTGCCGTCACCCAGCGGGACAGTGAAGCTTTCTTT

v_gene: TRBV7-9
j_gene: TRBJ1-2
d_gene: -
abundance: -
CDR3aa: CASRVLEGSYTF
CDR3nt: TGTGCCAGCAGGGTTCTCGAGGGTAGCTACACCTTC

v_gene: TRBV7-2
j_gene: TRBJ2-5
d_gene: -
abundance: once
CDR3aa: CASRGDGETQYF
CDR3nt: TGTGCCAGCAGGGGGGACGGAGAGACCCAGTACTTC

v_gene: TRBV12-5
j_gene: TRBJ1-2
d_gene: -
abundance: -
CDR3aa: CASGLAVGLGLGGYTF
CDR3nt: TGTGCTAGTGGTTTGGCGGTGGGACTAGGGTTGGGTGGCTACACCTTC

v_gene: TRBV30
j_gene: TRBJ1-1
d_gene: -
abundance: -
CDR3aa: CAWSHRTSGAFF
CDR3nt: TGTGCCTGGAGTCATCGGACTTCTGGCGCTTTCTTT

v_gene: TRBV7-6
j_gene: TRBJ1-3
d_gene: -
abundance: -
CDR3aa: CASSLDRRSGNTIYF
CDR3nt: TGTGCCAGCAGCTTAGACAGGCGCTCTGGAAACACCATATATTTT

v_gene: TRBV5-1
j_gene: TRBJ1-1
d_gene: -
abundance: -
CDR3aa: CASSLGGDTEAFF
CDR3nt: TGCGCCAGCAGCTTGGGTGGAGACACTGAAGCTTTCTTT

v_gene: TRBV15
j_gene: TRBJ1-2
d_gene: -
abundance: -
CDR3aa: CATSIPGPSYGYTF
CDR3nt: TGTGCCACCAGCATTCCGGGTCCTTCCTATGGCTACACCTTC

v_gene: TRBV5-6
j_gene: TRBJ1-1
d_gene: -
abundance: -
CDR3aa: CASSFEVSSGAFF
CDR3nt: TGTGCCAGCAGCTTCGAAGTAAGTAGTGGAGCTTTCTTT

v_gene: TRBV28
j_gene: TRBJ2-3
d_gene: TRBD2
abundance: -
CDR3aa: CASIGASGGEDTQYF
CDR3nt: TGTGCCAGCATAGGGGCTAGCGGGGGTGAAGATACGCAGTATTTT

v_gene: TRBV5-1
j_gene: TRBJ1-1
d_gene: TRBD1
abundance: -
CDR3aa: CASSGDRGLGDQAFF
CDR3nt: TGCGCCAGCAGCGGAGACAGGGGCCTGGGCGACCAAGCTTTCTTT

v_gene: TRBV6-1
j_gene: TRBJ1-2
d_gene: -
abundance: -
CDR3aa: CASYRGGVFYGYTF
CDR3nt: TGTGCCAGCTATAGAGGGGGAGTATTCTATGGCTACACCTTC

v_gene: TRBV7-9
j_gene: TRBJ2-1
d_gene: TRBD1
abundance: -
CDR3aa: CASSRTGLMRSYNEQFF
CDR3nt: TGTGCCAGCAGCCGGACAGGGCTTATGAGGTCCTACAATGAGCAGTTCTTC

v_gene: TRBV19
j_gene: TRBJ2-3
d_gene: TRBD2
abundance: -
CDR3aa: CASRGLAGAQSTDTQYF
CDR3nt: TGTGCCAGTAGGGGACTAGCGGGGGCCCAGAGCACAGATACGCAGTATTTT

v_gene: TRBV28
j_gene: TRBJ1-2
d_gene: TRBD1
abundance: -
CDR3aa: CATLQGIYGYTF
CDR3nt: TGCGCCACCTTACAGGGGATCTATGGCTACACCTTC

v_gene: TRBV5-1
j_gene: TRBJ1-6
d_gene: -
abundance: -
CDR3aa: CASRFEGRDSPLHF
CDR3nt: TGCGCCAGCAGATTCGAGGGCCGTGATTCACCCCTCCACTTT

v_gene: TRBV6-1
j_gene: TRBJ1-4
d_gene: -
abundance: few
CDR3aa: CASSEASLTTNEKLFF
CDR3nt: TGTGCCAGCAGTGAAGCCTCCTTGACAACTAATGAAAAACTGTTTTTT

v_gene: TRBV2
j_gene: TRBJ2-4
d_gene: -
abundance: -
CDR3aa: CASSGIGGNIQYF
CDR3nt: TGTGCCAGCAGTGGTATTGGGGGAAACATTCAGTACTTC

v_gene: TRBV6-5
j_gene: TRBJ1-2
d_gene: -
abundance: few
CDR3aa: CASSPDTGGYTF
CDR3nt: TGTGCCAGCAGTCCTGACACGGGGGGCTACACCTTC

v_gene: TRBV11-2
j_gene: TRBJ1-1
d_gene: -
abundance: -
CDR3aa: CASSLYEGGTEAFF
CDR3nt: TGTGCCAGCAGCCTCTACGAAGGGGGGACTGAAGCTTTCTTT

v_gene: TRBV9
j_gene: TRBJ2-3
d_gene: -
abundance: once
CDR3aa: CASSVGPSSADTQYF
CDR3nt: TGTGCCAGCAGCGTAGGTCCTAGCAGCGCAGATACGCAGTATTTT

v_gene: TRBV28
j_gene: TRBJ1-6
d_gene: -
abundance: few
CDR3aa: CASSEKQGNSPLHF
CDR3nt: TGTGCCAGCAGTGAGAAACAGGGAAATTCACCCCTCCACTTT

v_gene: TRBV5-8
j_gene: TRBJ1-3
d_gene: -
abundance: once
CDR3aa: CASSFRTATAGSGNTIYF
CDR3nt: TGTGCCAGCAGCTTCCGGACGGCGACAGCAGGCTCTGGAAACACCATATATTTT

v_gene: TRBV9
j_gene: TRBJ2-7
d_gene: -
abundance: -
CDR3aa: CASSVVEDGTYEQYF
CDR3nt: TGTGCCAGCAGCGTAGTGGAGGACGGGACCTACGAGCAGTACTTC

v_gene: TRBV19
j_gene: TRBJ1-4
d_gene: -
abundance: -
CDR3aa: CASSSDTAFNEKLFF
CDR3nt: TGTGCCAGTAGTTCAGACACGGCCTTTAATGAAAAACTGTTTTTT

v_gene: TRBV5-1
j_gene: TRBJ1-6
d_gene: -
abundance: few
CDR3aa: CASSLTESNSPLHF
CDR3nt: TGCGCCAGCAGCTTGACAGAATCTAATTCACCCCTCCACTTT

v_gene: TRBV6-1
j_gene: TRBJ2-7
d_gene: TRBD2
abundance: -
CDR3aa: CASKLAGDSYEQYF
CDR3nt: TGTGCCAGCAAACTAGCGGGGGACTCCTACGAGCAGTACTTC

v_gene: TRBV11-2
j_gene: TRBJ1-1
d_gene: -
abundance: -
CDR3aa: CASSLGRTGSTEAFF
CDR3nt: TGTGCCAGCAGCTTAGGCCGCACAGGGTCCACTGAAGCTTTCTTT

v_gene: TRBV29-1
j_gene: TRBJ2-1
d_gene: TRBD2
abundance: -
CDR3aa: CSVLAGLNEQFF
CDR3nt: TGCAGCGTTCTAGCGGGCCTCAATGAGCAGTTCTTC

v_gene: TRBV5-4
j_gene: TRBJ1-4
d_gene: -
abundance: -
CDR3aa: CASSFGLGYEKLFF
CDR3nt: TGTGCCAGCAGCTTCGGCCTAGGGTATGAAAAACTGTTTTTT

v_gene: TRBV6-5
j_gene: TRBJ1-2
d_gene: -
abundance: -
CDR3aa: CASSYSGPPEVGYTF
CDR3nt: TGTGCCAGCAGTTACTCGGGACCTCCTGAGGTGGGCTACACCTTC

v_gene: TRBV7-2
j_gene: TRBJ1-5
d_gene: -
abundance: -
CDR3aa: CASSLYSRQGANQPQHF
CDR3nt: TGTGCCAGCAGCTTATATAGCCGGCAGGGTGCAAATCAGCCCCAGCATTTT

v_gene: TRBV10-3
j_gene: TRBJ2-5
d_gene: -
abundance: -
CDR3aa: CAISEKETQYF
CDR3nt: TGTGCCATCAGTGAGAAAGAGACCCAGTACTTC

v_gene: TRBV7-9
j_gene: TRBJ2-5
d_gene: TRBD1
abundance: once
CDR3aa: CASSPYTGAGKETQYF
CDR3nt: TGTGCCAGCAGCCCGTACACAGGGGCCGGAAAAGAGACCCAGTACTTC

v_gene: TRBV7-9
j_gene: TRBJ1-2
d_gene: TRBD1
abundance: -
CDR3aa: CASSVTGTGLGGYTF
CDR3nt: TGTGCCAGCAGCGTAACCGGGACAGGGCTGGGTGGCTACACCTTC

v_gene: TRBV7-3
j_gene: TRBJ1-1
d_gene: -
abundance: -
CDR3aa: CASSLKGGLNTEAFF
CDR3nt: TGTGCCAGCAGCTTAAAGGGGGGACTGAACACTGAAGCTTTCTTT

v_gene: TRBV5-8
j_gene: TRBJ2-5
d_gene: -
abundance: -
CDR3aa: CASSLWVRGGQETQYF
CDR3nt: TGTGCCAGCAGCTTGTGGGTCAGGGGGGGACAAGAGACCCAGTACTTC